This record concerns one T cell receptor beta chain sequence. These data come from a study of blood T cells in healthy people across ages. The CDR3 runs 13 residues. The ends were cut back, 1 base at V and 9 bases at J, with 10 bases in the middle. Germline-derived CDR1 and CDR2 are DFQATT and SNEGSKA (reference sequence). Next came a second PCR, run for about 7 to 12 cycles, which used a sample-barcoded 5' primer along with a J-beta primer mix. TCRdb re-called the 5' RACE reads through MiXCR, storing one row per CDR3 protein. The profile shows fewer than 900,000 distinct CDR3 sequences, about 42% of them singletons. PBMCs numbering at least 6.5 million were isolated per sample.

This TCR came from a woman in her sixties or seventies in good health. This chain links TRBV20-1 with TRBJ1-6, with unresolved D. What was sequenced was blood. As DNA, the CDR3 is TGCAGTGCTAGAGTTGGGTCTGGTTCACCCCTCCACTTT. It encodes CSARVGSGSPLHF.